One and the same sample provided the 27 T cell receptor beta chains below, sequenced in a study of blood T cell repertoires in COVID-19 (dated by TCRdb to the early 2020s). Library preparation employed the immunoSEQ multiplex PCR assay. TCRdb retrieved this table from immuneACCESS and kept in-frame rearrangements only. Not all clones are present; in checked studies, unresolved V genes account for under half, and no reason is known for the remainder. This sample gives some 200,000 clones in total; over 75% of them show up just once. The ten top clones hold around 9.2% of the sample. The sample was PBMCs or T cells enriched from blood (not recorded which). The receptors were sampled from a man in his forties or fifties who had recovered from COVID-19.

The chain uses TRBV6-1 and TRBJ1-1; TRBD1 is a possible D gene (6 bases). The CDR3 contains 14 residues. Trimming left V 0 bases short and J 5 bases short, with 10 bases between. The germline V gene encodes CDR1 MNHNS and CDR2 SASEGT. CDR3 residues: CASSEARGLTEAFF. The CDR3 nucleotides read TGTGCCAGCAGTGAAGCGCGGGGGCTAACTGAAGCTTTCTTT.

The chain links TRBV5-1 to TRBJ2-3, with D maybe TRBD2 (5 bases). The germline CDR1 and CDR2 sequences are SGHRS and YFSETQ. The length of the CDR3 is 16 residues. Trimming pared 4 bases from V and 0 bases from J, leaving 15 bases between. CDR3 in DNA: TGCGCCAGCAGCCTGGGCAGGAGGACTAGCACAGATACGCAGTATTTT. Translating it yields CASSLGRRTSTDTQYF. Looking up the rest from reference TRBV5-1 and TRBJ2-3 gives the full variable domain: KAGVTQTPRYLIKTRGQQVTLSCSPISGHRSVSWYQQTPGQGLQFLFEYFSETQRNKGNFPGRFSGRQFSNSRSEMNVSTLELGDSALYLCASSLGRRTSTDTQYFGPGTRLTVL.

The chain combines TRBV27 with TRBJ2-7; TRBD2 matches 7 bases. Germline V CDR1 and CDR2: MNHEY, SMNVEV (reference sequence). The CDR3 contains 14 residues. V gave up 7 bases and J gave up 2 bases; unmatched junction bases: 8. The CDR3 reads CASNGGGETYEQYF. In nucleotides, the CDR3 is TGTGCCAGCAATGGGGGAGGGGAGACCTACGAGCAGTACTTC.

The CDR3 nucleotides read TGTGCCAGCAGTTACTCGAAGAGAGGCAAGAACACTGAAGCTTTCTTT. It is translated as CASSYSKRGKNTEAFF. This chain connects TRBV6-6 to TRBJ1-1, with no clear D. CDR3 length: 16 amino acids. V shed 0 bases and J shed 1 base, with 12 bases lying between them. The germline gives CDR1 MNHNY, CDR2 SVGAGI (reference sequence).

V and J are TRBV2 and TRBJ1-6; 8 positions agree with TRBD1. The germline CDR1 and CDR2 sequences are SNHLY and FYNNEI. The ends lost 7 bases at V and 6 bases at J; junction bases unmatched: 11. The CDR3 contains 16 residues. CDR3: CASTRGTGDLNSPLHF. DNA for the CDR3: TGTGCCAGCACCCGGGGGACAGGAGATCTTAATTCACCCCTCCACTTT.

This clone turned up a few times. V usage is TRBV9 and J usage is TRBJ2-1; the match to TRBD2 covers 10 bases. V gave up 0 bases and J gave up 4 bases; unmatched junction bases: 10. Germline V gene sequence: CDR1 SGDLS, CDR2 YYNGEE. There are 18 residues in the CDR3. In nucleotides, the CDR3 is TGTGCCAGCAGCGTAGTTGGCAGCGGGGGGGCCCGATACAATGAGCAGTTCTTC. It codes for CASSVVGSGGARYNEQFF.

The CDR3 coding sequence is TGCGCCAGCTCAAATGGCGGGCAGGTTTATCATGTGTGTTACGAGCAGTACTTC. It yields the protein CASSNGGQVYHVCYEQYF. The V call is TRBV10-1, the J call TRBJ2-7; TRBD2 might be the D (5 bases). CDR1 is WNHNN and CDR2 is SYGVQD in the germline V gene (reference sequence). The V and J ends lost 8 bases and 4 bases respectively, with 30 bases between them. CDR3 length equals 18 residues.

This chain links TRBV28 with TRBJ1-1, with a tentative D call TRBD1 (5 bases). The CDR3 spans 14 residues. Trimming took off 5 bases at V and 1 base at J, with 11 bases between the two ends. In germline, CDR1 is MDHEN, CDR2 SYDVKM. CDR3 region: CASSVRAPNTEAFF. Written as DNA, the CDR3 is TGTGCCAGCAGTGTCAGGGCCCCGAACACTGAAGCTTTCTTT.

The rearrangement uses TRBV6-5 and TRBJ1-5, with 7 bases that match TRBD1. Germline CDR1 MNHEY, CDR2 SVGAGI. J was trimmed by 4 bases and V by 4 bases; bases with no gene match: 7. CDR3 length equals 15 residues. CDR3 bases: TGTGCCAGCAGTTCGACAGGGCCGGGGAATCAGCCCCAGCATTTT. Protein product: CASSSTGPGNQPQHF.

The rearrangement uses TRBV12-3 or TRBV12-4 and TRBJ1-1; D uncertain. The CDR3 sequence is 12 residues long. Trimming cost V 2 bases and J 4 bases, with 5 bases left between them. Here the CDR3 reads CASSLHSTEAFF. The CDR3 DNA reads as TGTGCCAGCAGTTTACACAGCACTGAAGCTTTCTTT.

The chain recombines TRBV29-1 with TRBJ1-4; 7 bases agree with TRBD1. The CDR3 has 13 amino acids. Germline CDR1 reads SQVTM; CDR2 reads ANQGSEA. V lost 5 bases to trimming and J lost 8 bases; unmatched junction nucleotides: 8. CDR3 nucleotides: TGCAGCGTTTCTACCCCAGGGGGGGAAAAACTGTTTTTT. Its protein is CSVSTPGGEKLFF.

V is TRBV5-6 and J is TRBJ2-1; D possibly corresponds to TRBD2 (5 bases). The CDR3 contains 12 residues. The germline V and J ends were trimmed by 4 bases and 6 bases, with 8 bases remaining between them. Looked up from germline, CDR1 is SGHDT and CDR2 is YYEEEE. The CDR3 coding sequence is TGTGCCAGCAGCCGGGGATCCAATGAGCAGTTCTTC. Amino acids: CASSRGSNEQFF.

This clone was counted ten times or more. CDR3 sequence reads: CASSPRPRQNTEAFF. DNA for the CDR3: TGTGCCAGCTCACCACGTCCCAGGCAGAACACTGAAGCTTTCTTT. The chain joins TRBV18 to TRBJ1-1; D is ambiguous. The CDR3 consists of 15 residues. The germline V and J ends were trimmed by 1 base and 1 base, with 10 bases remaining between them. The germline CDR1 and CDR2 sequences are KGHSH and LQKENI.

CDR3 protein: CASSFSGGYEQYF. CDR3 sequence (DNA): TGTGCCAGCAGCTTTTCAGGGGGCTACGAGCAGTACTTC. The chain uses TRBV5-6 and TRBJ2-7; 7 bases fit TRBD1. V was pared by 2 bases and J by 3 bases, with 2 bases of the junction left unmatched. Germline lookup yields CDR1 SGHDT and CDR2 YYEEEE. The CDR3 has 13 amino acids.

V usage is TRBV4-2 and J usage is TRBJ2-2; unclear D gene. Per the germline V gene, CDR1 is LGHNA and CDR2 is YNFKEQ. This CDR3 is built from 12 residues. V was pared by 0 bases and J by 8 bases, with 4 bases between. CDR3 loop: CASSQESGELFF. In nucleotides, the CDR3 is TGTGCCAGCAGCCAAGAGTCAGGGGAGCTGTTTTTT.

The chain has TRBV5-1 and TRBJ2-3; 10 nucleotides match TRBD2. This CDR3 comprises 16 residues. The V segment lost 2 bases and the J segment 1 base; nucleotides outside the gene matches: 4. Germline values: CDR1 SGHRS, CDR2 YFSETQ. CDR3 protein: CASSFSGGAGTDTQYF. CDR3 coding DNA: TGCGCCAGCAGCTTCAGCGGGGGGGCCGGCACAGATACGCAGTATTTT.

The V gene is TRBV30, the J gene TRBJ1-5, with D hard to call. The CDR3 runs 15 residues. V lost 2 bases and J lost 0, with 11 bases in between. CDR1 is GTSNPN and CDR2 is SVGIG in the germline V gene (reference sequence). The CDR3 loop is CAWSLGGNSNQPQHF. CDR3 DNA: TGTGCCTGGAGTTTAGGAGGGAATAGCAATCAGCCCCAGCATTTT. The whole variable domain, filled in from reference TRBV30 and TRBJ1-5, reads SQTIHQWPATLVQPVGSPLSLECTVEGTSNPNLYWYRQAAGRGLQLLFYSVGIGQISSEVPQNLSASRPQDRQFILSSKKLLLSDSGFYLCAWSLGGNSNQPQHFGDGTRLSIL.

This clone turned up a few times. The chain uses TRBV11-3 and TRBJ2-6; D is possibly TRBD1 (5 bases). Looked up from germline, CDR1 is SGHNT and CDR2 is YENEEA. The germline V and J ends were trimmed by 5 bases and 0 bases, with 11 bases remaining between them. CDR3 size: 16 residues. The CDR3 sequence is CASSTRQNSGANVLTF. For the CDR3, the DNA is TGTGCCAGCAGCACCCGACAGAACTCTGGGGCCAACGTCCTGACTTTC. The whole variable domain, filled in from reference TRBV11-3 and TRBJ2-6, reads EAGVVQSPRYKIIEKKQPVAFWCNPISGHNTLYWYLQNLGQGPELLIRYENEEAVDDSQLPKDRFSAERLKGVDSTLKIQPAELGDSAVYLCASSTRQNSGANVLTFGAGSRLTVL.

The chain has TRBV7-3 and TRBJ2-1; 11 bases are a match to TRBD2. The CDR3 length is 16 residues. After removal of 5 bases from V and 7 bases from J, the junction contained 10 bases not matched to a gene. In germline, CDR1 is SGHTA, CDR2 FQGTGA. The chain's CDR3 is CASSPYSGGARNEQFF. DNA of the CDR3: TGTGCCAGCAGCCCATATAGCGGGGGGGCCCGGAATGAGCAGTTCTTC.

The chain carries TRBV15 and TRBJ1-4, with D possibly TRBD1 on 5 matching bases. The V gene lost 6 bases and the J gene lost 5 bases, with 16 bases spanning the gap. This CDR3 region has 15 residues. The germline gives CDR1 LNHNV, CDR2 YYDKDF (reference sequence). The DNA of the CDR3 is TGTGCCACCAGTTTAGGGTTTGGGGGGAATGAAAAACTGTTTTTT. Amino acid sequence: CATSLGFGGNEKLFF.

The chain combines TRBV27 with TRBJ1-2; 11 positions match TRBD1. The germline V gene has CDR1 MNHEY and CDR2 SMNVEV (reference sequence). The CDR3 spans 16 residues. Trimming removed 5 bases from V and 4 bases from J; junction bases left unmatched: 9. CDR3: CASSLRDRGTSYGYTF. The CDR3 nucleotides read TGTGCCAGCAGTCTCAGGGACAGGGGGACATCCTATGGCTACACCTTC.

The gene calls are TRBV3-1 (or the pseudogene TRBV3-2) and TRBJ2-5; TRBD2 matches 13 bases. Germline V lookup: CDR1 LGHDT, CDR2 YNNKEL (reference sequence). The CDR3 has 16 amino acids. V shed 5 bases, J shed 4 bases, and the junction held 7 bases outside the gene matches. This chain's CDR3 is CASSNSLAGGRETQYF. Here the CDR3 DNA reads TGTGCCAGCAGCAACTCACTAGCGGGGGGGCGAGAGACCCAGTACTTC.

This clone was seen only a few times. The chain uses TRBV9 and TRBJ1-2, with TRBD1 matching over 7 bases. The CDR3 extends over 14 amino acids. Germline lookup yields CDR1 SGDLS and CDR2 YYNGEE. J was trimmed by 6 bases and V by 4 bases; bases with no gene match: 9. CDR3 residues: CASSKPQGEDGYTF. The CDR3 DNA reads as TGTGCCAGCAGCAAACCCCAGGGGGAAGATGGCTACACCTTC.

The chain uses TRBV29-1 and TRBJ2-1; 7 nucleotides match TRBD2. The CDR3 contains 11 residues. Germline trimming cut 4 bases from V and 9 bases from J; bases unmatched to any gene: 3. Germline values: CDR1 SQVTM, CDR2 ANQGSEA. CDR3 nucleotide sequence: TGCAGCGTTGTCGGGGAGGGTGAGCAGTTCTTC. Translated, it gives CSVVGEGEQFF.

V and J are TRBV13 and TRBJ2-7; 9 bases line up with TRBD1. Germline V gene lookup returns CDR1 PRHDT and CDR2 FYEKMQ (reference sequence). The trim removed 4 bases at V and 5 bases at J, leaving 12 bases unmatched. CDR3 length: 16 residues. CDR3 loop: CASSSDRGDRDHEQYF. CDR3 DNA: TGTGCCAGCAGCTCTGACAGGGGGGACAGGGACCACGAGCAGTACTTC.

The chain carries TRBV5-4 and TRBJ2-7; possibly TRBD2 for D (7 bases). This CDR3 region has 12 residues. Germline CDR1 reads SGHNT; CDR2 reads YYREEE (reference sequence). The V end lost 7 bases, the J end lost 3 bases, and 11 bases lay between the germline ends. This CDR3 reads CASRGGGYEQYF. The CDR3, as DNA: TGTGCCAGCCGGGGAGGGGGCTACGAGCAGTACTTC.

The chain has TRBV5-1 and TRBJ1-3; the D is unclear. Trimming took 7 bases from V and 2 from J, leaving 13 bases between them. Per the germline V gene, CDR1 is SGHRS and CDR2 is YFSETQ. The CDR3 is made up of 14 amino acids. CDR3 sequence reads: CASSGGSPGNTIYF. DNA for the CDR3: TGCGCCAGCTCCGGAGGGAGCCCTGGAAACACCATATATTTT.